This T cell receptor (beta chain) emerged from a study of monozygotic twins with inflammatory bowel disease. Using TCRalpha and TCRbeta cDNA, the researchers carried out two nested PCRs that lasted around 15 and 9 cycles. TCRdb re-called the 5' RACE reads and shows each CDR3 protein once, DNA omitted. Its clone listing holds about 450,000 distinct CDR3 sequences. Germline assignment: CDR1 GTSNPN and CDR2 SVGIG (reference sequence). The CDR3 has 11 residues. Sequencing was carried out using blood. The genes are TRBV30 and TRBJ1-6. The receptor's source is a human donor with ulcerative colitis or Crohn's disease, or a healthy co-twin of an affected twin (not recorded which). The CDR3 sequence is CAWSAVTTLHF.